The sequence of this T cell receptor (beta chain) was determined in a study of T cell responses to AZD1222 COVID-19 vaccine. This clone was detected only a few times. Antigen unknown. The germline V gene has CDR1 MDHEN and CDR2 SYDVKM. Trimming shortened V by 2 bases and J by 4 bases, and 8 bases separated the two germline ends. There are 13 residues in the CDR3. Assay used: immunoSEQ multiplex PCR; TCRdb lists only in-frame clones, some missing. This sample carries approximately 89,000 clones, about 90% of them seen once, and the ten largest clones take roughly 4.9%. Overall study results and limits: Just five to seven people given AZD1222 tested seropositive at baseline.

This TCR was recovered from an adult in good health. This chain connects TRBV28 to TRBJ2-5; D unclear. The material was peripheral blood, obtained on day 0 of AZD1222 vaccination. The CDR3 bases are TGTGCCAGCAGTTTAAGTAACCGAGAGACCCAGTACTTC. This codes for CASSLSNRETQYF.